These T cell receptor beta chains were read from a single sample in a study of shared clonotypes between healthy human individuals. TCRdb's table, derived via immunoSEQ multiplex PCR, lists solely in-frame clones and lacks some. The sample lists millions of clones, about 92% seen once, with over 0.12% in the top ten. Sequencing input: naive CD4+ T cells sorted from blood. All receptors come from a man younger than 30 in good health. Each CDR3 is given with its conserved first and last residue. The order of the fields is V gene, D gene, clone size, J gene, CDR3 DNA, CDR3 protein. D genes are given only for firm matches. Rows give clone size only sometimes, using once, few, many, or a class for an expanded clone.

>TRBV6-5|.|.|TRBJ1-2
TGTGCCAGCCGGATAAGACCGAAAGCTAACTATGGCTACACCTTC
CASRIRPKANYGYTF
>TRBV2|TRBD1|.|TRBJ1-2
TGTGCCAGCAGTGAAGCTCCCGGACAGGGTGGTGGCTACACCTTC
CASSEAPGQGGGYTF
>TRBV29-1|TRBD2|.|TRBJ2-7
TGCAGCGTTGCGCCGGGACTAGCTCTCCTCGAGCAGTACTTC
CSVAPGLALLEQYF
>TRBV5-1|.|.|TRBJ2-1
TGCGCCAGCAAGGTGAACAGGGTAGATAATGAGCAGTTCTTC
CASKVNRVDNEQFF
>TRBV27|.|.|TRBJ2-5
TGTGCCAGCAGTTTATGGGGGGTGGAAACGGAGACCCAGTACTTC
CASSLWGVETETQYF
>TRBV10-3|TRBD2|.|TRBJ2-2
TGTGCCATCAGGGCGCGGGAGGAGGCCACCGGGGAGCTGTTTTTT
CAIRAREEATGELFF
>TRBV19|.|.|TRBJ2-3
TGTGCCAGTAGTATACTACTGCGCACAGATACGCAGTATTTT
CASSILLRTDTQYF
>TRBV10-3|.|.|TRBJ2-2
TGTGCCATCAGTGAGTCGCTAGCGTACACCGGGGAGCTGTTTTTT
CAISESLAYTGELFF
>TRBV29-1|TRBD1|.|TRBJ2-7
TGCAGCGTGGTGACAGGGGGCTCCTACTACGAGCAGTACTTC
CSVVTGGSYYEQYF
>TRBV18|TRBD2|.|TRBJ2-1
TGTGCCAGCTCACTCGGGAGGCCCTCTGTCAATGAGCAGTTCTTC
CASSLGRPSVNEQFF
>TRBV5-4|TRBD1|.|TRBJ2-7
TGTGCCAGCAGCGTGACCGGGACAGGGGGCGATTACGAGCAGTACTTC
CASSVTGTGGDYEQYF
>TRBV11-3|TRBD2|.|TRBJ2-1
TGTGCCAGCAGCTTAGATGGTAGCGGGGCGACCTACAATGAGCAGTTCTTC
CASSLDGSGATYNEQFF
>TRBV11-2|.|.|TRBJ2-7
TGTGCCAGCAGCTTATTAGGCGTAAAGGGTTTCGGGTACGAGCAGTACTTC
CASSLLGVKGFGYEQYF
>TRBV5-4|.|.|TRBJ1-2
TGTGCCAGCAGTGACGCCACTAACTATGGCTACACCTTC
CASSDATNYGYTF
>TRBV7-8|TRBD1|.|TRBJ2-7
TGTGCCAGCAGCTTTGGGGGGACAGGGATCAACGAGCAGTACTTC
CASSFGGTGINEQYF
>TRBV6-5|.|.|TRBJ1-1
TGTGCCAGCAGTTACTCGGGCCTAAACACTGAAGCTTTCTTT
CASSYSGLNTEAFF
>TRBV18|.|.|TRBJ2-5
TGTGCCAGCTCACCACTTAGCCCACAGGTCCAAGAGACCCAGTACTTC
CASSPLSPQVQETQYF
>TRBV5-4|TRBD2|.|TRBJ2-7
TGTGCCAGCAGCCGGAAAGGGACTACCCCCTACGAGCAGTACTTC
CASSRKGTTPYEQYF
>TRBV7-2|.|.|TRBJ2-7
TGTGCCAGCAGTTCCGTAGGGAGCGGCGGCTACGAGCAGTACTTC
CASSSVGSGGYEQYF
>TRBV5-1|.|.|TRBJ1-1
TGCGCCAGCAGCTTTTGGGGGGATAAGACTGAAGCTTTCTTT
CASSFWGDKTEAFF
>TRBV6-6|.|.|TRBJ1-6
TGTGCCAGCAGTTACGGGCAGGATAATTCACCCCTCCACTTT
CASSYGQDNSPLHF
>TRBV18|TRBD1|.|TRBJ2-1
TGTGCCAGCTCACCATTCGGTTCGAGCGGGACAGGGGGCATTGAGCAGTTCTTC
CASSPFGSSGTGGIEQFF
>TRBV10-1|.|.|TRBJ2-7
TGCGCCAGCAGCGCAGGGGTGACCACCTACGAGCAGTACTTC
CASSAGVTTYEQYF
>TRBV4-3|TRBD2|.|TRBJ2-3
TGCGCCAGCAGCCAAGAATCTGTAGCGGGAGGCCCCACAGATACGCAGTATTTT
CASSQESVAGGPTDTQYF
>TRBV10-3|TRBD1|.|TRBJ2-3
TGTGCCATCAGCCAGACAGGGGGAACAGATACGCAGTATTTT
CAISQTGGTDTQYF
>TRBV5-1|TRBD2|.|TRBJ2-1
TGCGCCAGCAGCTTCCCCTCTAGCGGGAGTTCCAATGAGCAGTTCTTC
CASSFPSSGSSNEQFF
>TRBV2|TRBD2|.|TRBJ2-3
TGTGCCAGCAGCGCTCTAGCGGGGCCCACAGATACGCAGTATTTT
CASSALAGPTDTQYF
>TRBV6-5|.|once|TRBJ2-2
TGTGCCAGCAACTCGGGGAACACCGGGGAGCTGTTTTTT
CASNSGNTGELFF
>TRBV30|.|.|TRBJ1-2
TGTGCCTGGACTCGAGTCAAGGTGGGCCTCCCAGCCAATGGCTACACCTTC
CAWTRVKVGLPANGYTF
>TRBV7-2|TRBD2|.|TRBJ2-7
TGTGCCAGCAGCCCTAGGGGGAGCGGGAGGCCTCTCTACGAGCAGTACTTC
CASSPRGSGRPLYEQYF
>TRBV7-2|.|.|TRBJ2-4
TGTGCCAGCAGCTTACGCCCCGGGACTTCGGTGAACATTCAGTACTTC
CASSLRPGTSVNIQYF
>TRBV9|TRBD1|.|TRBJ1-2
TGTGCCAGCAGCGTAAAAATAGGACAGGGGGCCGTAAGTGGCTACACCTTC
CASSVKIGQGAVSGYTF
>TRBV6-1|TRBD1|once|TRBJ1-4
TGTGCCAGCAGTTCAGGGGGATTAGATGAAAAACTGTTTTTT
CASSSGGLDEKLFF
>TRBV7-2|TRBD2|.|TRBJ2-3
TGTGCCAGCAGCTTACAAGCTAGCGGGATTCCAGATACGCAGTATTTT
CASSLQASGIPDTQYF
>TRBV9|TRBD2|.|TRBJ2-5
TGTGCCAGCAGCGTAGGAAATAGCGGGGTCCAAGAGACCCAGTACTTC
CASSVGNSGVQETQYF
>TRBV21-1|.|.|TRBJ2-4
TGTGCCAGCAGCAAAGGGTGGGCCAAAAACATTCAGTACTTC
CASSKGWAKNIQYF
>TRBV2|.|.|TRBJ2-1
TGTGCCAGCAGTGGAGGGTCGGGCAATGAGCAGTTCTTC
CASSGGSGNEQFF
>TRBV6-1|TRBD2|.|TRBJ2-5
TGTGCCAGCAGTGAACAGGCTAGCGGCGGGGAGACCCAGTACTTC
CASSEQASGGETQYF
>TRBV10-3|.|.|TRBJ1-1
TGTGCCACCGACGGGGGCCCGGGGAACACTGAAGCTTTCTTT
CATDGGPGNTEAFF
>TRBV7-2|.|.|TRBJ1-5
TGTGCCAGCAGCTTAGGCGGAATTAGCAATCAGCCCCAGCATTTT
CASSLGGISNQPQHF
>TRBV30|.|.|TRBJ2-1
TGTGCCTGGAGGCCCCTGAGCTCCTACAATGAGCAGTTCTTC
CAWRPLSSYNEQFF
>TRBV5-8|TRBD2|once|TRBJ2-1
TGTGCCAGCAGCTTGGCCTGGCTAGCGGACTACAATGAGCAGTTCTTC
CASSLAWLADYNEQFF
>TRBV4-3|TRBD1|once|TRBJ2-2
TGCGCCAGCAGCCAAGAGGATAGATCCGGGACAGGGTACACCGGGGAGCTGTTTTTT
CASSQEDRSGTGYTGELFF
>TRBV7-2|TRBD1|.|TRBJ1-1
TGTGCCAGCAGCCTCCAGGGGGCAGGGACTGAAGCTTTCTTT
CASSLQGAGTEAFF
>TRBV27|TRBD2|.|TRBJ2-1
TGTGCCAGCAGTTTCCTCCTAGCGGGAGGGAATGAGCAGTTCTTC
CASSFLLAGGNEQFF
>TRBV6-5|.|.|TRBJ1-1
TGTGCCAGCAGCACGACAGGAAACACTGAAGCTTTCTTT
CASSTTGNTEAFF
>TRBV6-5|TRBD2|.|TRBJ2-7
TGTGCCAGCAGTTACTCGACCGGGAGGGGCTACGAGCAGTACTTC
CASSYSTGRGYEQYF